A single sample gave rise to the 18 T cell receptor beta chains below, sequenced in a study of blood T cell repertoires in COVID-19. Only in-frame clones appear in the TCRdb table, and some are missing; sequencing was by immunoSEQ multiplex PCR. The profile shows approximately 280,000 clones, roughly 90% of them singletons. The sequenced material came from peripheral blood. The receptors derive from a woman aged 55-70 years with acute or convalescent COVID-19.

The chain employs TRBV18 and TRBJ2-3; D may be TRBD2 (6 bases). Trimming removed 7 bases from V and 1 base from J, with 18 bases in between. CDR1 and CDR2 from the germline V gene are KGHSH and LQKENI. The CDR3 length is 16 residues. The CDR3 sequence is CASLSLGGIGTDTQYF. Written as DNA, the CDR3 is TGTGCCAGCTTAAGCCTCGGGGGAATTGGCACAGATACGCAGTATTTT.

The rearrangement links TRBV19 to TRBJ1-4; maybe TRBD1 (6 bases). Per germline, CDR1 LNHDA and CDR2 SQIVND (reference sequence). The germline V and J ends were trimmed by 3 bases and 8 bases, with 13 bases remaining between them. CDR3 length: 14 amino acids. CDR3 residues: CASSILGQREKLFF. The CDR3 DNA follows: TGTGCCAGTAGTATTCTGGGACAAAGAGAAAAACTGTTTTTT. Full variable domain (remainder filled in from reference TRBV19 and TRBJ1-4): DGGITQSPKYLFRKEGQNVTLSCEQNLNHDAMYWYRQDPGQGLRLIYYSQIVNDFQKGDIAEGYSVSREKKESFPLTVTSAQKNPTAFYLCASSILGQREKLFFGSGTQLSVL.

This clone showed up many times. This chain joins TRBV5-1 and TRBJ2-4; 10 bases map to TRBD2. CDR1 and CDR2 from the germline V gene are SGHRS and YFSETQ. CDR3 length equals 17 residues. V gave up 0 bases and J gave up 5 bases; unmatched junction bases: 8. The CDR3 bases are TGCGCCAGCAGCTTGGCCTCCAGCGGGGGGGCCCAAAACATTCAGTACTTC. The encoded protein is CASSLASSGGAQNIQYF.

V is TRBV6-4 and J is TRBJ2-7; TRBD2 agrees at 13 bases. With V trimmed by 5 bases and J by 2 bases, 3 bases remained unmatched. Germline loops: CDR1 MRHNA, CDR2 SNTAGT. The CDR3 covers 15 residues. CDR3 sequence: CASSRTSGRPYEQYF. In DNA, the CDR3 is TGTGCCAGCAGTCGGACTAGCGGGAGACCCTACGAGCAGTACTTC.

This clone was observed a single time. V and J are TRBV13 and TRBJ1-1; TRBD1 might be the D (6 bases). Germline assignment: CDR1 PRHDT and CDR2 FYEKMQ (reference sequence). The V end was cut by 6 bases, the J end by 5 bases, with 13 bases between. This CDR3 contains 13 residues. The CDR3 coding sequence is TGTGCCAGCAGTTCACAGGGACGAACTGAAGCTTTCTTT. As protein: CASSSQGRTEAFF.

CDR3 nucleotide sequence: TGTGCCAGCAGCTCCCGACAGGGGGGCTCTGGAAACACCATATATTTT. Its protein product is CASSSRQGGSGNTIYF. The genes are TRBV9 and TRBJ1-3, with 9 bases lining up with TRBD1. Germline V CDR1 and CDR2: SGDLS, YYNGEE. The CDR3 has 16 amino acids. The V and J ends lost 4 bases and 0 bases, in that order; junction bases with no gene match: 5.

The genes are TRBV19 and TRBJ2-2; 7 bases align to TRBD2. The germline CDR1 and CDR2 sequences are LNHDA and SQIVND (reference sequence). This CDR3 comprises 17 residues. V shed 4 bases and J 1 base; nucleotides not matched to a gene: 9. The CDR3 spells CASSREGRAWNTGELFF. CDR3 DNA sequence: TGTGCCAGTAGTAGGGAGGGGAGGGCTTGGAACACCGGGGAGCTGTTTTTT.

V is TRBV5-8 and J is TRBJ2-7; tentative D call: TRBD1 (6 bases). The CDR3 contains 15 residues. Germline-derived CDR1 and CDR2 are SGHTS and YDEGEE. The germline V and J ends were trimmed by 5 bases and 0 bases, with 15 bases remaining between them. The CDR3 spells CASSSGQSPSYEQYF. DNA of the CDR3: TGTGCCAGCAGTTCCGGACAGAGTCCCTCCTACGAGCAGTACTTC.

The chain has TRBV2 and TRBJ2-2; D is unclear. This CDR3 has 14 amino acids. Trimming removed 4 bases from V and 1 base from J, with 7 bases in between. CDR1 and CDR2 (germline): SNHLY, FYNNEI. Here the CDR3 DNA reads TGTGCCAGCAGTGGGCTAGGGAACACCGGGGAGCTGTTTTTT. Translated, it gives CASSGLGNTGELFF.

The chain has TRBV9 and TRBJ1-2; D is unclear. Trimming left V 0 bases short and J 4 bases short, with 10 bases between. The length of the CDR3 is 14 residues. Germline lookup yields CDR1 SGDLS and CDR2 YYNGEE. The CDR3 spells CASSVADSTYGYTF. CDR3 coding DNA: TGTGCCAGCAGCGTAGCCGACTCTACCTATGGCTACACCTTC.

The chain recombines TRBV2 with TRBJ1-1; 7 bases align to TRBD1. J gave up 4 bases and V 6 bases, and 8 bases lay outside the gene matches. Germline CDR1 and CDR2: SNHLY and FYNNEI. The CDR3 has 14 residues. CDR3 nucleotide sequence: TGTGCCAGCAGCACCGCATCAGGGGGCACTGAAGCTTTCTTT. Translation: CASSTASGGTEAFF.

This chain uses TRBV10-3 with TRBJ1-2, with a possible D match to TRBD1 (5 bases). The CDR3 totals 13 residues. Per the germline V gene, CDR1 is ENHRY and CDR2 is SYGVKD. V lost 2 bases and J 3 bases, leaving 7 bases between the germline ends. For the CDR3, the DNA is TGTGCCATCAGTGAGGCCAGGGACTATGGCTACACCTTC. This translates into CAISEARDYGYTF.

The J gene is TRBJ1-3, the V gene TRBV3-1 (or the pseudogene TRBV3-2), with TRBD1 as a possible D gene (5 bases). The CDR3 is made up of 14 amino acids. V gave up 2 bases and J gave up 7 bases, with 12 bases separating them. Germline CDR1 reads LGHDT; CDR2 reads YNNKEL (reference sequence). For the CDR3, the DNA is TGTGCCAGCAGCCAACGGGCAGGGTGGAACACCATATATTTT. Protein: CASSQRAGWNTIYF.

A single count supports this clone. This chain joins TRBV6-2 or TRBV6-3 and TRBJ2-3; weak D call: TRBD1 (6 bases). CDR1 MNHEY and CDR2 SVGEGT come from the germline V gene. This CDR3 has 15 residues. Trimming took 0 bases from V and 2 from J, leaving 9 bases between them. The CDR3 loop reads CASSYSAGDTDTQYF. The CDR3 DNA sequence: TGTGCCAGCAGTTACTCGGCAGGGGACACAGATACGCAGTATTTT.

The V gene is TRBV19, the J gene TRBJ2-6; TRBD2 might be the D (7 bases). Trimming left V 5 bases short and J 0 bases short, with 14 bases between. Germline CDR1 and CDR2: LNHDA and SQIVND (reference sequence). The CDR3 is made up of 17 amino acids. The CDR3: CASSPLGGGSGANVLTF. The CDR3 DNA reads as TGTGCCAGTAGTCCCTTAGGGGGGGGCTCTGGGGCCAACGTCCTGACTTTC.

The chain couples TRBV18 to TRBJ2-1, with D unclear. The CDR3 length is 13 residues. Trimming stripped 3 bases from V and 6 bases from J, with 9 bases between. Germline values: CDR1 KGHSH, CDR2 LQKENI. The DNA for the CDR3 is TGTGCCAGCTCACCCCAGCGTGCCAATGAGCAGTTCTTC. Translating it yields CASSPQRANEQFF.

The chain joins TRBV9 to TRBJ1-3; D may be TRBD1 (5 bases). The V gene's germline CDR1 is SGDLS and CDR2 YYNGEE. The V end lost 4 bases, the J end lost 0 bases, and 11 bases lay between the germline ends. The CDR3 contains 15 residues. The CDR3 loop reads CASSRGAPSGNTIYF. CDR3 nucleotide sequence: TGTGCCAGCAGCCGTGGGGCCCCCTCTGGAAACACCATATATTTT.

The rearrangement links TRBV7-6 to TRBJ2-1; possibly TRBD2 for D (5 bases). The CDR3 sequence is 17 residues long. Germline assignment: CDR1 SGHVS and CDR2 FNYEAQ. V was cut by 0 bases and J by 0 bases, with 12 bases left in between. CDR3 protein: CASSLARGSSSYNEQFF. The CDR3 DNA reads TGTGCCAGCAGCTTAGCTCGGGGTTCTTCCTCCTACAATGAGCAGTTCTTC.